The 32 T cell receptor beta chains presented below share a single source sample, sequenced in a study of T-cell reconstitution after alpha-beta-depleted transplantation in children. Preparation of the TCRbeta library involved a method that used unique molecular identifiers. TCRdb redid the calling of the PCR reads with MiXCR, one entry per CDR3 protein. The sample contains some 200,000 distinct CDR3 sequences, 7.5% to 10% of which appear only once. This material consisted of PBMCs from the stem cell graft donor, taken from the stem cell graft. Receptors were obtained from a human donor who donated a stem cell graft to a child with SCID.

This clonotype occurred many times. This chain connects TRBV12-3 or TRBV12-4 to TRBJ2-5, with D possibly TRBD2 on 5 matching bases. The CDR3 is 13 residues long. The V end lost 4 bases, the J end lost 5 bases, and 11 bases lay between the germline ends. In DNA, the CDR3 is TGTGCCAGCAGTTCAGCGGTCAGGGAGACCCAGTACTTC. Its translation: CASSSAVRETQYF.

This clonotype appeared once. A much more abundant neighbour one base away suggests this may be a read error. The rearrangement uses TRBV5-1 and TRBJ1-2; 7 bases fit TRBD1. CDR3 length: 15 residues. V gave up 0 bases and J gave up 4 bases; unmatched junction bases: 6. CDR1 SGHRS and CDR2 YFSETQ come from the germline V gene. CDR3 residues: CASSLVGQWSYGYTF. The CDR3 coding sequence is TGCGCCAGCAGCTTGGTGGGACAGTGGTCCTATGGCTACACCTTC.

This clonotype was seen many times. The gene calls are TRBV10-3 and TRBJ1-6; D is ambiguous. The CDR3 is 13 residues long. Trimming pared 7 bases from V and 8 bases from J, leaving 12 bases between. Germline V gene sequence: CDR1 ENHRY, CDR2 SYGVKD. Here the CDR3 reads CAIMDREDSPLHF. For the CDR3, the DNA is TGTGCCATCATGGATAGGGAGGATTCACCCCTCCACTTT.

The table lists this clonotype with many counts. The V and J genes are TRBV5-1 and TRBJ2-2, with 7 bases aligning to TRBD2. Trimming at V came to 5 bases and at J to 7 bases, leaving 14 bases not matched to a gene. In germline, CDR1 is SGHRS, CDR2 YFSETQ. The CDR3 has 16 amino acids. This CDR3 reads CASRQRGVTWNGELFF. As DNA, the CDR3 is TGCGCCAGCAGGCAGCGGGGTGTCACCTGGAACGGGGAGCTGTTTTTT.

This clonotype was seen at least ten times. The chain has TRBV20-1 and TRBJ2-7, with D perhaps matching TRBD1 (6 bases). V was shortened by 6 bases and J by 3 bases, with 15 bases between the two germline ends. The CDR3 has 13 amino acids. Germline loops: CDR1 DFQATT, CDR2 SNEGSKA (reference sequence). Written as DNA, the CDR3 is TGCAGTGCCCAGAGTACAGGGCGCTACGAGCAGTACTTC. Translating it yields CSAQSTGRYEQYF.

Many counts were recorded for this clonotype. The CDR3 is CASSQILVAGPGELFF. In nucleotides, the CDR3 is TGTGCCAGCAGCCAAATTTTGGTGGCAGGGCCCGGGGAGCTGTTTTTT. The V and J genes are TRBV3-1 and TRBJ2-2; D is possibly TRBD1 (5 bases). Trimming cost V 2 bases and J 6 bases, with 16 bases left between them. Per germline, CDR1 LGHDT and CDR2 YNNKEL (reference sequence). The CDR3 length is 16 residues.

This clonotype was counted at least ten times. V gene TRBV6-1 combines with J gene TRBJ2-7, with D perhaps TRBD2 (5 bases). Deletions cut 2 bases from V and 5 bases from J, with 22 bases between. The length of the CDR3 is 17 residues. Germline V lookup: CDR1 MNHNS, CDR2 SASEGT. This CDR3 reads CASSENPAAGERNEQYF. The DNA of the CDR3 is TGTGCCAGCAGTGAAAACCCAGCGGCAGGTGAGCGGAACGAGCAGTACTTC.

The sample holds many counts of this clonotype. The chain combines TRBV5-1 with TRBJ1-4, with a possible D match to TRBD1 (5 bases). CDR1 SGHRS and CDR2 YFSETQ come from the germline V gene. The CDR3 runs to 13 residues. V was pared by 8 bases and J by 8 bases, with 16 bases between. CDR3 bases: TGCGCCAGACCAGGGCTACAAGAGGAAAAACTGTTTTTT. This encodes CARPGLQEEKLFF.

This clonotype was detected many times. This chain uses TRBV2 with TRBJ2-7, with TRBD1 identical over 7 bases. This CDR3 comprises 16 residues. V lost 7 bases, J lost 2 bases, and 14 bases stayed unmatched. Germline CDR1 and CDR2: SNHLY and FYNNEI. DNA for the CDR3: TGTGCCAGCATAATGTTCGTAGGACAGGATCCCTACGAGCAGTACTTC. It translates to CASIMFVGQDPYEQYF.

This clonotype was observed at least ten times. The rearrangement joins TRBV11-2 to TRBJ2-1, with 11 bases aligning to TRBD2. J gave up 3 bases and V 3 bases, and 7 bases lay outside the gene matches. Germline V gene data show CDR1 as SGHAT and CDR2 as FQNNGV. The CDR3 length is 17 residues. As DNA, the CDR3 is TGTGCCAGCAGCTTGATCCCACTAGCGGGGGACTACAATGAGCAGTTCTTC. This translates into CASSLIPLAGDYNEQFF.

This clonotype was observed many times. The CDR3 is CASRASGVVTGELFF. The DNA for the CDR3 is TGTGCCAGCAGGGCTAGCGGGGTTGTCACCGGGGAGCTGTTTTTT. The rearrangement uses TRBV2 and TRBJ2-2; 9 bases are a match to TRBD2. V was clipped by 6 bases and J by 4 bases; unmatched bases: 6. The CDR3 consists of 15 residues. The germline V gene has CDR1 SNHLY and CDR2 FYNNEI.

In its sample, this clonotype was seen many times. The chain recombines TRBV5-1 with TRBJ2-5, with 10 positions matching TRBD2. V was pared by 2 bases and J by 2 bases, with 3 bases of the junction left unmatched. CDR3 size: 15 residues. CDR1 is SGHRS, CDR2 YFSETQ, per germline. The CDR3 sequence: CASSFLAGEQETQYF. The CDR3 nucleotides are TGCGCCAGCAGCTTCCTAGCGGGGGAACAAGAGACCCAGTACTTC.

This clonotype has ten or more counts. The chain carries TRBV12-3 or TRBV12-4 and TRBJ1-5; D gene unclear. V was trimmed by 3 bases and J by 4 bases, leaving 19 bases between them. This CDR3 is built from 17 residues. The CDR3 DNA is TGTGCCAGCAGTTTCCGCTGGGTCGGCGATGGAAATCAGCCCCAGCATTTT. Amino acid sequence: CASSFRWVGDGNQPQHF.

This clonotype was seen at least ten times. The chain recombines TRBV15 with TRBJ1-5; TRBD1 is a possible D gene (6 bases). Germline assignment: CDR1 LNHNV and CDR2 YYDKDF (reference sequence). The length of the CDR3 is 15 residues. V was trimmed by 0 bases and J by 1 base, leaving 7 bases between them. The CDR3 sequence is CATSRDRGSNQPQHF. CDR3 nucleotide sequence: TGTGCCACCAGCAGAGACAGGGGAAGCAATCAGCCCCAGCATTTT.

In its sample, this clonotype is large. The chain recombines TRBV9 with TRBJ1-1; D ambiguous. In germline, CDR1 is SGDLS, CDR2 YYNGEE. This CDR3 spans 17 amino acids. V was clipped by 1 base and J by 3 bases, with 19 bases between them. CDR3 residues: CASSVRLGVVAHTEAFF. In nucleotides, the CDR3 is TGTGCCAGCAGCGTACGGCTGGGAGTCGTGGCACACACTGAAGCTTTCTTT.

The chain uses TRBV6-1 and TRBJ2-5; 7 bases line up with TRBD2. The junction had 15 bases not matched to a gene; V was cut back by 6 bases and J by 2 bases. The CDR3 extends over 17 amino acids. Germline CDR1 MNHNS, CDR2 SASEGT. As DNA, the CDR3 is TGTGCCAGCAGCCCGGGCCTGACTAGCACCACTCAAGAGACCCAGTACTTC. It specifies CASSPGLTSTTQETQYF.

There are many counts of this clonotype. The chain uses TRBV5-1 and TRBJ1-2; tentatively, D is TRBD1 (5 bases). The CDR3 extends over 14 amino acids. Trimming cost V 0 bases and J 6 bases, with 12 bases left between them. Germline CDR1 is SGHRS and CDR2 is YFSETQ. CDR3 amino acids: CASSLGVAGNGYTF. The CDR3 DNA is TGCGCCAGCAGCTTGGGAGTGGCAGGGAATGGCTACACCTTC.

This clonotype was observed many times. This rearrangement joins TRBV18 to TRBJ1-2; tentative D call: TRBD1 (5 bases). Per germline, CDR1 KGHSH and CDR2 LQKENI. Trimming left V 4 bases short and J 3 bases short, with 9 bases between. The CDR3 covers 13 residues. CDR3 sequence: CASSLQVDYGYTF. CDR3 bases: TGTGCCAGCTCACTACAGGTTGACTATGGCTACACCTTC.

This clonotype was counted ten times or more. J is TRBJ2-1 and V is TRBV5-6, with 7 bases matching TRBD2. CDR1 is SGHDT and CDR2 is YYEEEE in the germline V gene. Trimming cost V 6 bases and J 0 bases; bases outside gene matches: 9. CDR3 length equals 16 residues. In DNA form, the CDR3 reads TGTGCCAGCACGCCCGGGAGGAGGAGCTCCTACAATGAGCAGTTCTTC. Translated, it gives CASTPGRRSSYNEQFF. Full variable domain (outside the CDR3, taken from reference TRBV5-6 and TRBJ2-1): DAGVTQSPTHLIKTRGQQVTLRCSPKSGHDTVSWYQQALGQGPQFIFQYYEEEERQRGNFPDRFSGHQFPNYSSELNVNALLLGDSALYLCASTPGRRSSYNEQFFGPGTRLTVL.

This clonotype was seen many times. The rearrangement uses TRBV20-1 and TRBJ2-1; TRBD2 matches 9 bases. The CDR3 contains 15 residues. Germline V lookup: CDR1 DFQATT, CDR2 SNEGSKA (reference sequence). Unmatched junction bases numbered 5, after V lost 1 base and J lost 4 bases. This CDR3 is CSARVLAGTYNEQFF. The DNA for the CDR3 is TGCAGTGCTAGAGTCCTAGCGGGGACGTACAATGAGCAGTTCTTC.

This clonotype was seen many times. The chain combines TRBV20-1 with TRBJ1-2; tentatively, D is TRBD1 (6 bases). The CDR3 spans 15 residues. Looked up from germline, CDR1 is DFQATT and CDR2 is SNEGSKA (reference sequence). V lost 8 bases, J lost 4 bases, and 23 bases lay in between. This chain's CDR3 is CSTRGAPPDGYGYTF. The CDR3 DNA reads TGCAGTACCCGGGGGGCGCCGCCGGACGGCTATGGCTACACCTTC.

This clonotype was counted many times. The chain couples TRBV7-9 to TRBJ2-7, with 9 bases matching TRBD2. V gave up 4 bases and J gave up 4 bases; unmatched junction bases: 5. Germline V CDR1 and CDR2: SEHNR, FQNEAQ (reference sequence). The CDR3 spans 14 residues. DNA of the CDR3: TGTGCCAGCAGCTCGCGGGGGGGCACTTACGAGCAGTACTTC. It translates to CASSSRGGTYEQYF.

The table lists this clonotype with many counts. V gene TRBV12-3 or TRBV12-4 combines with J gene TRBJ2-1; D unclear. The CDR3 length is 13 residues. Trimming removed 5 bases from V and 9 bases from J, with 14 bases in between. CDR3 sequence: CASSPSAVGEQFF. The CDR3 coding sequence is TGTGCCAGCAGTCCGTCGGCCGTCGGTGAGCAGTTCTTC.

In its sample, this clonotype was seen a few times. This chain links TRBV7-2 with TRBJ1-5; tentative D call: TRBD1 (6 bases). The CDR3 has 16 residues. CDR1 and CDR2 (germline): SGHTA, FQGNSA. V dropped 5 bases and J dropped 2 bases, with 16 bases sitting between them. CDR3 nucleotides: TGTGCCAGCAGCCTAGGGGGGTTCGGGGGCAATCAGCCCCAGCATTTT. Encoded protein: CASSLGGFGGNQPQHF.

This clonotype has just a few counts. The chain recombines TRBV7-2 with TRBJ2-3; possibly TRBD2 for D (6 bases). Trimming cost V 5 bases and J 6 bases, with 12 bases left between them. The CDR3 covers 13 residues. CDR1 is SGHTA and CDR2 is FQGNSA in the germline V gene. CDR3 nucleotides: TGTGCCAGCAGCCACAACGCGGGGGATACGCAGTATTTT. Protein: CASSHNAGDTQYF.

This clonotype was observed many times. The rearrangement uses TRBV7-2 and TRBJ2-7; perhaps TRBD1 as D (7 bases). The CDR3 has 15 residues. CDR1 SGHTA and CDR2 FQGNSA come from the germline V gene. The V end lost 1 base, the J end lost 2 bases, and 12 bases lay between the germline ends. The CDR3: CASSLEGRGAYEQYF. The CDR3, as DNA: TGTGCCAGCAGCTTAGAAGGCAGGGGGGCCTACGAGCAGTACTTC.

A note on this clonotype: This could be a read error, since a much larger clone is one nucleotide away. The genes are TRBV20-1 and TRBJ1-2; a possible D gene is TRBD1 (5 bases). The germline V gene has CDR1 DFQATT and CDR2 SNEGSKA (reference sequence). CDR3 length: 16 residues. The CDR3 DNA reads as TGCTGTGCTAGTACCGGGGCCGCCCATCTAATCCATGGCTACACCTTC. This sequence encodes CCASTGAAHLIHGYTF.

This clonotype was picked up many times. V gene TRBV28 combines with J gene TRBJ2-1; 8 bases agree with TRBD2. V trimming: 4 bases; J trimming: 6 bases; junction bases outside the gene matches: 5. CDR3 length: 14 residues. Germline assignment: CDR1 MDHEN and CDR2 SYDVKM. CDR3 sequence reads: CASSSGGAINEQFF. For the CDR3, the DNA is TGTGCCAGCAGTTCGGGGGGGGCAATCAATGAGCAGTTCTTC.

This clonotype occurred a few times. This chain links TRBV20-1 with TRBJ2-4, with D unclear. This CDR3 is 11 amino acids long. V gave up 6 bases and J gave up 7 bases, with 10 bases separating them. Germline assignment: CDR1 DFQATT and CDR2 SNEGSKA (reference sequence). CDR3 amino acids: CSAPIHNIQYF. DNA for the CDR3: TGCAGTGCCCCCATCCATAACATTCAGTACTTC.

This clonotype was seen more than once but under ten times. The V gene is TRBV25-1, the J gene TRBJ2-7, with unresolved D. V lost 0 bases, J lost 6 bases, and 6 bases lay in between. CDR1 is MGHDK, CDR2 SYGVNS, per germline. The CDR3 consists of 12 residues. The CDR3, as DNA: TGTGCCAGCAGTGAATATGGCGCCGAGCAGTACTTC. Protein: CASSEYGAEQYF.

There are many counts of this clonotype. The V call is TRBV12-3 or TRBV12-4, the J call TRBJ2-5; 10 bases align to TRBD2. V shed 5 bases and J 2 bases; nucleotides not matched to a gene: 2. The CDR3 loop spans 14 amino acids. This CDR3 reads CASSALAGQETQYF. CDR3 sequence (DNA): TGTGCCAGCAGTGCACTAGCGGGGCAAGAGACCCAGTACTTC.

This clonotype showed up just a few times. The chain has TRBV7-2 and TRBJ2-7; D is ambiguous. This CDR3 has 13 residues. Deletions cut 8 bases from V and 7 bases from J, with 18 bases between. The germline CDR1 and CDR2 sequences are SGHTA and FQGNSA. The CDR3 region has the DNA TGTGCCAGCGGCCGCCGGACGCTCGGGGAGCAGTACTTC. It yields the protein CASGRRTLGEQYF.